Below, 6 T cell receptor beta chains from the same sample are listed, as sequenced in a study of blood T cell repertoires in COVID-19. The repertoire was sequenced with immunoSEQ multiplex PCR; TCRdb's copy has only in-frame clones and lacks some. This repertoire shows 200,000 to 300,000 clones, approximately 84% found once; its top ten account for roughly 3.5%. Sequencing was performed on PBMCs or T cells enriched from blood (not recorded which). The source of these receptors is a woman aged 40 to 50 with acute COVID-19.

The V and J genes are TRBV18 and TRBJ2-3, with 9 positions matching TRBD2. Trimming removed 3 bases from V and 6 bases from J; junction bases left unmatched: 7. The CDR3 is 15 amino acids. Germline CDR1 and CDR2: KGHSH and LQKENI. The CDR3 nucleotides are TGTGCCAGCTCACCGCAGACTAGCGGTGGGGATACGCAGTATTTT. Protein: CASSPQTSGGDTQYF. Full variable domain (rest looked up from reference TRBV18 and TRBJ2-3): NAGVMQNPRHLVRRRGQEARLRCSPMKGHSHVYWYRQLPEEGLKFMVYLQKENIIDESGMPKERFSAEFPKEGPSILRIQQVVRGDSAAYFCASSPQTSGGDTQYFGPGTRLTVL.

The chain joins TRBV13 to TRBJ2-1; possibly TRBD1 for D (7 bases). The CDR3 has 15 amino acids. Looked up from germline, CDR1 is PRHDT and CDR2 is FYEKMQ (reference sequence). Trimming cost V 5 bases and J 7 bases, with 18 bases left between them. The CDR3 region is CASSPLSGGSNEQFF. CDR3 sequence (DNA): TGTGCCAGCAGCCCCTTATCAGGGGGGTCTAATGAGCAGTTCTTC.

The gene calls are TRBV4-2 and TRBJ2-1; 14 nucleotides align to TRBD2. This CDR3 spans 19 amino acids. The ends lost 2 bases at V and 7 bases at J; junction bases unmatched: 13. Per germline, CDR1 LGHNA and CDR2 YNFKEQ. As DNA, the CDR3 is TGTGCCAGCAGCCAAAGACTAGCGGGAGGGGGATTGAGTATGAATGAGCAGTTCTTC. This codes for CASSQRLAGGGLSMNEQFF.

The chain recombines TRBV6-2 or TRBV6-3 with TRBJ2-7; 8 positions agree with TRBD2. This CDR3 has 15 residues. Per the germline V gene, CDR1 is MNHEY and CDR2 is SVGEGT. With 3 bases clipped from V and 3 bases from J, the junction kept 7 bases outside the gene matches. CDR3 residues: CASSYLGLGDYEQYF. The CDR3 DNA reads TGTGCCAGCAGTTATCTGGGACTAGGGGACTACGAGCAGTACTTC.

This clone was counted a single time. The chain recombines TRBV7-9 with TRBJ1-5, with D tentatively TRBD1 (5 bases). The CDR3 covers 15 residues. From germline, CDR1 is SEHNR and CDR2 FQNEAQ (reference sequence). V lost 1 base and J lost 3, with 10 bases in between. CDR3 in amino acids: CASSLDLGPNQPQHF. The CDR3, as DNA: TGTGCCAGCAGCTTAGACTTGGGGCCCAATCAGCCCCAGCATTTT.

The rearrangement uses TRBV18 and TRBJ2-2; 8 bases align to TRBD2. The CDR3 runs 16 residues. V shed 5 bases and J 5 bases; nucleotides not matched to a gene: 10. Germline assignment: CDR1 KGHSH and CDR2 LQKENI. The CDR3 sequence is CASSSLTSAWTGELFF. The DNA for the CDR3 is TGTGCCAGCTCATCATTGACTAGCGCGTGGACCGGGGAGCTGTTTTTT. Together with reference TRBV18 and TRBJ2-2, the CDR3 gives the full variable domain: NAGVMQNPRHLVRRRGQEARLRCSPMKGHSHVYWYRQLPEEGLKFMVYLQKENIIDESGMPKERFSAEFPKEGPSILRIQQVVRGDSAAYFCASSSLTSAWTGELFFGEGSRLTVL.